This TCR beta chain was profiled in a study of T cell responses to AZD1222 COVID-19 vaccine. Trimming left V 5 bases short and J 8 bases short, with 24 bases between. The CDR3 is 16 residues long. In germline, CDR1 is MDHEN, CDR2 SYDVKM. Sequenced by immunoSEQ multiplex PCR; TCRdb stores in-frame clones only, minus some. The table has some 120,000 clones, 88% seen once. To note about this clone: The antigen remains undetermined.

Study-level findings and limits: Spike was spanned by vaccine-associated CD4 TCRs, with dominance at 160-218 and 743-854.

This rearrangement joins TRBV28 to TRBJ1-2; TRBD1 is a possible D gene (6 bases). The TCR originated in an adult in good health. The source material was peripheral blood, sampled on day 0 of AZD1222 vaccination. CDR3 region: CASSPPWGQGMKGYTF. Written as DNA, the CDR3 is TGTGCCAGCAGTCCCCCCTGGGGGCAGGGGATGAAAGGCTACACCTTC.